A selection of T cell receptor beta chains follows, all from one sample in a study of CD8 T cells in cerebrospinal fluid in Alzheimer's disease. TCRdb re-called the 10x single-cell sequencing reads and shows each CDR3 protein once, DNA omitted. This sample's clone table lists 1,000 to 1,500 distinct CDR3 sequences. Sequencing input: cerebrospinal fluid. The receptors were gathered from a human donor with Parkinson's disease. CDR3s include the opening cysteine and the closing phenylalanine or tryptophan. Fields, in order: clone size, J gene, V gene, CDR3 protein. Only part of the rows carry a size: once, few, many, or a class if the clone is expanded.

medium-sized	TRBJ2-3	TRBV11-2	CASSLRQGTDTQYF
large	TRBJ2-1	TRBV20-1	CSVLRTSSYNEQFF
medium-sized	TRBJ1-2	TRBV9	CASSGGFGYTF
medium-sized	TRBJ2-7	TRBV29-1	CSVDGGRSGSYEQYF
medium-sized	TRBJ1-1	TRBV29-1	CSVVGQGAGTEAFF
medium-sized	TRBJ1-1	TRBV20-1	CSARDPRARENTEAFF
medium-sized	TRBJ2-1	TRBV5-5	CASSLGAGYHEQFF
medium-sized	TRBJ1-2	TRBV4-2	CASSQDGQGRDGYTF
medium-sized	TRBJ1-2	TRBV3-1	CASSQEAGAGGYTF
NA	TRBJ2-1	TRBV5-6	CASSLARVDNNEQFF
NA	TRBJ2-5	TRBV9	CASSVDAQYQETQYF
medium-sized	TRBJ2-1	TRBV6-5	CASRDGGGLYNEQFF
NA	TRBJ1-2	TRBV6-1	CATLREGEGYGYTF
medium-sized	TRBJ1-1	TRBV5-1	CASSLAGGYTEAFF
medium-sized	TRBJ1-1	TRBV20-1	CSARVGTGTWNTEAFF
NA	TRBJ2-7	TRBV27	CASSLWGTDEQYF
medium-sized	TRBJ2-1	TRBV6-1	CASSEGVAGRSYNEQFF
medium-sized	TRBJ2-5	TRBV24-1	CATSDFGPRETQYF
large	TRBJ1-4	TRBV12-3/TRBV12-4	CASSSQGFGEKLFF
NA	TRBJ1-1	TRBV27	CASKDESREAFF
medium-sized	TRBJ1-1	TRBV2	CASPGNRGQFEAFF
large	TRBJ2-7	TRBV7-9	CASSSVTGVEQYF